This is a list of T cell receptor beta chains from one sample in a study of blood T cell repertoires in COVID-19. Data came from immunoSEQ multiplex PCR; TCRdb stores just in-frame clones and leaves some out. The sample records 150,000 or so clones, around 87% being singletons. The specimen sequenced was peripheral blood. Receptors were obtained from a man at least 80 years old with acute or convalescent COVID-19. Each CDR3 is given with its conserved first and last residue. The D gene is left open where the match is weak. The size entry is marked missing in some rows and otherwise reads once, few, many or a size class.

size	V	D	J	DNA	CDR3
once	TRBV9	TRBD2	TRBJ2-3	TGTGCCAGCAGCTCCCGGCGGGAGGGACTTCCTCCTAGCACAGATACGCAGTATTTT	CASSSRREGLPPSTDTQYF
.	TRBV12-3/TRBV12-4	.	TRBJ2-3	TGTGCCAGCAGCCTAAGCACAGATACGCAGTATTTT	CASSLSTDTQYF
.	TRBV6-5	.	TRBJ1-5	TGTGCCAGCACTTCGGAGGTCCAGCCCCAGCATTTT	CASTSEVQPQHF
once	TRBV5-1	.	TRBJ2-1	TGCGCCAGCAGCTTGGCTCGGGGAAAATACAATGAGCAGTTCTTC	CASSLARGKYNEQFF
.	TRBV12-5	.	TRBJ1-1	TGTGCTAGTGGTTTTAAGGTGGAGGGAGCTTTCTTT	CASGFKVEGAFF
.	TRBV28	.	TRBJ1-2	TGTGCCATCCAACAGGGCCTAGGCTACACCTTC	CAIQQGLGYTF
.	TRBV29-1	TRBD2	TRBJ2-5	TGCAGCGGACTAGCGGAGACCCAGTACTTC	CSGLAETQYF
few	TRBV28	.	TRBJ1-1	TGTGCCAGCAGTTTATCAGGGGCCGCTGAAGCTTTCTTT	CASSLSGAAEAFF
.	TRBV27	.	TRBJ2-2	TGTGCCAGCAGTTTAGAAAGGGGCAACACCGGGGAGCTGTTTTTT	CASSLERGNTGELFF
once	TRBV10-3	.	TRBJ1-6	TGTGCCATCAGTGAGGCGAATGGGGGCGATTCACCCCTCCACTTT	CAISEANGGDSPLHF
.	TRBV18	.	TRBJ1-3	TGTGCCAGCTCAGAGCGGACAGCTACCTTGGAAAGCAAACATTTT	CASSERTATLESKHF
.	TRBV10-2	.	TRBJ1-2	TGCGCCAGTCTAACGTCGAACTATGGCTACACCTTC	CASLTSNYGYTF
.	TRBV6-5	TRBD1	TRBJ2-2	TGTGCCAGCAGTTCGGACAGGGGTAACACCGGGGAGCTGTTTTTT	CASSSDRGNTGELFF
many	TRBV29-1	TRBD1	TRBJ1-1	TGCAGCGTTGGATGGGGATACAGGGGGAACACTGAAGCTTTCTTT	CSVGWGYRGNTEAFF
.	TRBV28	TRBD1	TRBJ1-6	TGTGCCAGCAGTTTTCCTATGGGACAGGGGTATTCACCCCTCCACTTT	CASSFPMGQGYSPLHF
.	TRBV5-5	.	TRBJ1-5	TGTGCCAGCAGCCCCCGGCAGGGAGGTCAGCCCCAGCATTTT	CASSPRQGGQPQHF
.	TRBV18	.	TRBJ2-7	TGTGCCAGCTCACCCATACCGGGACAAAGGGACTACGAGCAGTACTTC	CASSPIPGQRDYEQYF
.	TRBV7-3	TRBD2	TRBJ2-1	TGTGCCAGCAGCCTCGGGACTACCTCCTACAATGAGCAGTTCTTC	CASSLGTTSYNEQFF
.	TRBV3-1/TRBV3-2	TRBD2	TRBJ2-1	TGTGCCAGCAGCCAAGATACGGGACTAGCGGGGGCAAATGAGCAGTTCTTC	CASSQDTGLAGANEQFF
.	TRBV5-1	TRBD2	TRBJ2-1	TGCGCCAGCAGCGTGACTAGCGGATCCTACAATGAGCAGTTCTTC	CASSVTSGSYNEQFF
.	TRBV11-3	.	TRBJ1-3	TGTGCCAGCAGCTGCCTAGAGGGAAACACCATATATTTT	CASSCLEGNTIYF
.	TRBV7-9	.	TRBJ2-3	TGTGCCAGCAGCTTTGCCGGTTCTAGCACAGATACGCAGTATTTT	CASSFAGSSTDTQYF
.	TRBV7-8	TRBD2	TRBJ2-2	TGTGCCGTTCGGGAGGGCGGGACGAACACCGGGGAGCTGTTTTTT	CAVREGGTNTGELFF
few	TRBV15	TRBD1	TRBJ1-6	TGTGCCACCAGCAGAGATCAGGGGACAGGGGCGAGGTCACCCCTCCACTTT	CATSRDQGTGARSPLHF
.	TRBV7-3	TRBD2	TRBJ2-1	TGTGCCAGCAGCTTACTAGCGGGCCTCTCCTACAATGAGCAGTTCTTC	CASSLLAGLSYNEQFF
.	TRBV3-1/TRBV3-2	.	TRBJ1-1	TGTGCCAGCAGCCCCGAGGTGCAGGGAAGGACTGAAGCTTTCTTT	CASSPEVQGRTEAFF
.	TRBV11-2	TRBD1	TRBJ2-2	TGTGCCAGCACCGTGAAACAGGGGACCGGGGAGCTGTTTTTT	CASTVKQGTGELFF
.	TRBV6-5	.	TRBJ1-2	TGTGCCAGCAGTTACGTAGGGGCGCAGCCCTATGGCTACACCTTC	CASSYVGAQPYGYTF
.	TRBV7-8	TRBD2	TRBJ2-2	TGTGCCAGCAGACTACTAGCGGGGGGAACCAATACCGGGGAGCTGTTTTTT	CASRLLAGGTNTGELFF
.	TRBV7-2	TRBD1	TRBJ1-2	TGTGCCAGCAGCCTAAACAGGGGAGGCTACACCTTC	CASSLNRGGYTF
.	TRBV28	.	TRBJ1-5	TGTGCCAGCAGTTTGGGACCGATCGGGGGACAGCCCCAGCATTTT	CASSLGPIGGQPQHF
.	TRBV5-1	.	TRBJ2-7	TGCGCCAGCAGCTTAACCGGGACAATGGGAGAGCAGTACTTC	CASSLTGTMGEQYF
.	TRBV11-2	TRBD1	TRBJ1-1	TGTGCCAGCAGCTTACAGGGGGCAGTGGACACTGAAGCTTTCTTT	CASSLQGAVDTEAFF
few	TRBV10-1	.	TRBJ2-1	TGCGCCACCTCGCGGTTGAATGAGCAGTTCTTC	CATSRLNEQFF
.	TRBV6-5	TRBD2	TRBJ2-3	TGTGCCAGCAGTTACTCGACCCGGGGGGGGGCAGATACGCAGTATTTT	CASSYSTRGGADTQYF
.	TRBV6-5	TRBD1	TRBJ2-1	TGTGCCAGCGGATGGACAGGGACCCTTATTGAGCAGTTCTTC	CASGWTGTLIEQFF